The T cell receptor (beta chain) under discussion was sequenced for a study of T cell responses to AZD1222 COVID-19 vaccine. Study information: Pooling of second doses given at about 4 or about 12 weeks was done. Notes on the study in general: Spike regions recognized by vaccine-associated CD4 TCRs spanned the protein, led by 160-218 and 743-854.

The CDR3 runs to 16 residues. CDR1 and CDR2 (germline): SGHDT, YYEEEE. V was shortened by 1 base and J by 2 bases, with 15 bases between the two germline ends. Assay: immunoSEQ multiplex PCR; the TCRdb copy retains only in-frame clones and omits some. The sample has about 150,000 clones, 93% seen once. To note about this clone: The antigen remains undetermined.

Material: peripheral blood, obtained on day 0 of AZD1222 vaccination. The sequence came from an adult in good health. The chain is built from TRBV5-6 and TRBJ1-2, with D hard to call. Written as DNA, the CDR3 is TGTGCCAGCAGCTTGATGTCGGTGGGGTTGAACTATGGCTACACCTTC. It translates to CASSLMSVGLNYGYTF. Together with reference TRBV5-6 and TRBJ1-2, the CDR3 gives the full variable domain: DAGVTQSPTHLIKTRGQQVTLRCSPKSGHDTVSWYQQALGQGPQFIFQYYEEEERQRGNFPDRFSGHQFPNYSSELNVNALLLGDSALYLCASSLMSVGLNYGYTFGSGTRLTVV.